This TCR beta chain was sequenced during a study of CD8+ T cells in alopecia areata. In each case, RNA was isolated and then reverse transcribed into cDNA as the sequencing template. Method: immunoSEQ multiplex PCR; TCRdb's copy keeps in-frame clones and lacks some. Here the sample spans about 160,000 clones, about 89% being singletons. Overall study results and limits: Lesional tissue from the scalp (especially in alopecia totalis/universalis) showed higher clonality than normal scalp. Sequence data from scalp samples additionally include resident alphabeta T cells of normal skin. Possibly because of HLA-related factors, TCR sharing was less clear across patients than in mice.

On this clone: The antigen is not known.

The CDR3 covers 12 residues. Trimming pared 3 bases from V and 8 bases from J, leaving 8 bases between. CDR1 MDHEN and CDR2 SYDVKM come from the germline V gene. This clonotype was obtained from a human donor with alopecia areata. Sequences were derived from CD8+ T cells sorted from blood, sampled at week 0. The chain links TRBV28 to TRBJ2-1; D is ambiguous. CDR3 amino acids: CASSLHPDEQFF. The CDR3 DNA reads TGTGCCAGCAGTTTGCACCCTGATGAGCAGTTCTTC.